The source of this T cell receptor beta chain is a study of T cells in Graves' hyperthyroidism and ophthalmopathy. The CDR3 totals 12 residues. Germline-derived CDR1 and CDR2 are MNHEY and SVGEGT. The germline V and J ends were trimmed by 0 bases and 8 bases, with 7 bases remaining between them. The investigators amplified TCR beta CDR3 regions from RNA transcripts. The HTBI primer set was used in a first-round RT-PCR of the TCR CDR3. TCRdb re-called the multiplex PCR reads through MiXCR, storing one row per CDR3 protein. The sample contains around 300,000 distinct CDR3 sequences, roughly 22% of which appear only once. This clonotype was observed a few times.

V gene TRBV6-2 or TRBV6-3 combines with J gene TRBJ1-2, with D hard to call. This clonotype originated in a man aged 25 to 40 with Graves' ophthalmopathy. The source material was blood. For the CDR3, the DNA is TGTGCCAGCAGTTACTCAGGATTGGGCTACACCTTC. It is translated as CASSYSGLGYTF.